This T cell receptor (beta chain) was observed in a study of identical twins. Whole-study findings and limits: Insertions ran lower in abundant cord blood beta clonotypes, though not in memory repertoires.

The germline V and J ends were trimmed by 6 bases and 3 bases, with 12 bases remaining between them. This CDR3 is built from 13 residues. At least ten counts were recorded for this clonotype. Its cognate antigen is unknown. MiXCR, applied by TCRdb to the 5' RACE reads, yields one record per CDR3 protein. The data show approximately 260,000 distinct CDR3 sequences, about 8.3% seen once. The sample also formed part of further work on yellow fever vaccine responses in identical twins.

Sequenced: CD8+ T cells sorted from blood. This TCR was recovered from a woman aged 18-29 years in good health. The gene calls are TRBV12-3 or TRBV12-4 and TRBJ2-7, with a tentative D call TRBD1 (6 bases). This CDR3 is CASSPGTNYEQYF. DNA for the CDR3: TGTGCCAGCAGCCCCGGGACAAACTACGAGCAGTACTTC.